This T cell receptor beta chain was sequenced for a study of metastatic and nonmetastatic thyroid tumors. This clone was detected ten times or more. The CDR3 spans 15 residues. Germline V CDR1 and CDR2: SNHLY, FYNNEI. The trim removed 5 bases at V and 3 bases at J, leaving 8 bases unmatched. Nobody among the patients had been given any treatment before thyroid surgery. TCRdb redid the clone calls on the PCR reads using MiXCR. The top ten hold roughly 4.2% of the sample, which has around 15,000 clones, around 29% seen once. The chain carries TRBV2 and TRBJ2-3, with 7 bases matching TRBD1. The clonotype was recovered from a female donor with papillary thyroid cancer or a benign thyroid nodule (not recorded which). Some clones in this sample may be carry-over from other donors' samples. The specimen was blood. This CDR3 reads CASSRQGLVTDTQYF. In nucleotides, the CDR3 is TGTGCCAGCAGTCGACAGGGTTTAGTAACAGATACGCAGTATTTT.